This T cell receptor beta chain was found in a study of response to subunit inactivated influenza vaccine. Study-wide findings and caveats: Authors suggested each seasonal influenza vaccination recruits few new T cells.

Trimming removed 2 bases from V and 2 bases from J, with 12 bases in between. The CDR3 has 14 amino acids. Germline V lookup: CDR1 GTSNPN, CDR2 SVGIG (reference sequence). This clonotype was counted between two and nine times. As yet, its antigen is unknown. Each CDR3 protein is one row after TCRdb ran MiXCR on the RT-PCR reads. This sample has hundreds of thousands of distinct CDR3 sequences; around a sixth occur once, and the top ten carry approximately 10%. The material was PBMCs from blood, obtained 11 to 12 days after vaccination. The V and J genes are TRBV30 and TRBJ2-5; D is perhaps TRBD1 (6 bases). This receptor was taken from a man between 45 and 60 years old who received an inactivated influenza vaccine. CDR3 bases: TGTGCCTGGAGTCGAAAAGGGGGACAAGAGACCCAGTACTTC. It translates to CAWSRKGGQETQYF.